This TCR beta chain was documented in a study of technical replicates of blood from a handful of donors. Repertoires were generated with immunoSEQ multiplex PCR, while TCRdb's copy carries only in-frame clones and drops some. The table has around 76,000 clones, 95% to 98% seen once; the top ten hold roughly 0.2%. Germline assignment: CDR1 MNHEY and CDR2 SVGAGI. Trimming stripped 5 bases from V and 8 bases from J, with 18 bases between. CDR3 length equals 15 residues. The sequence came from a human donor in good health. The specimen sequenced was T cells isolated from PBMCs. The J gene is TRBJ2-2, the V gene TRBV6-5; D possibly corresponds to TRBD1 (8 bases). CDR3 amino acids: CASSALDRGGGELFF. The CDR3 nucleotides read TGTGCCAGCAGTGCTCTTGACAGGGGAGGGGGGGAGCTGTTTTTT.